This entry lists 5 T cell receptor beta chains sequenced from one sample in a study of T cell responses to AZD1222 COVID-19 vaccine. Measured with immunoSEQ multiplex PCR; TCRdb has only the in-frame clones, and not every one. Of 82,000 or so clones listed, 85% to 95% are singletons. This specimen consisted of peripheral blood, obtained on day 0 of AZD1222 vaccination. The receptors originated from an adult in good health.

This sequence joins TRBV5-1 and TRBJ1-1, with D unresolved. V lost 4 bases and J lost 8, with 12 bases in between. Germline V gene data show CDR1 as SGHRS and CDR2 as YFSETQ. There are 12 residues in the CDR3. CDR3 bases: TGCGCCAGCAGCGCCGGGCGGGGAGAAGCTTTCTTT. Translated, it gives CASSAGRGEAFF.

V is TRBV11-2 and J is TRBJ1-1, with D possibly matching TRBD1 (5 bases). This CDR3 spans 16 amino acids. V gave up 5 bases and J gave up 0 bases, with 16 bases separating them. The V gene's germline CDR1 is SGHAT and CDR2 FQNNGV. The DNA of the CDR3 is TGTGCCAGCAGCCCTTATCCGGGACGGTTGAACACTGAAGCTTTCTTT. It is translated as CASSPYPGRLNTEAFF.

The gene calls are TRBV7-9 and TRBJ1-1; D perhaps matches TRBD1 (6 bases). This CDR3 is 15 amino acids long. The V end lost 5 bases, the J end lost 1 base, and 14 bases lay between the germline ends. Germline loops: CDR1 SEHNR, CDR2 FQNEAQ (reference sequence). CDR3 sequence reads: CASSARTDANTEAFF. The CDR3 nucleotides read TGTGCCAGCAGCGCCCGGACAGACGCGAACACTGAAGCTTTCTTT.

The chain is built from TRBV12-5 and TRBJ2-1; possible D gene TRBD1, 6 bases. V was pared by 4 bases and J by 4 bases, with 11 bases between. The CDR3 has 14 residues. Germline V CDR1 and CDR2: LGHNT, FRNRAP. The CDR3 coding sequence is TGTGCTAGTGGTTATGAGGGGGTGTACAATGAGCAGTTCTTC. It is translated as CASGYEGVYNEQFF. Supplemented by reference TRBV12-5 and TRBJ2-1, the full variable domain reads DARVTQTPRHKVTEMGQEVTMRCQPILGHNTVFWYRQTMMQGLELLAYFRNRAPLDDSGMPKDRFSAEMPDATLATLKIQPSEPRDSAVYFCASGYEGVYNEQFFGPGTRLTVL.

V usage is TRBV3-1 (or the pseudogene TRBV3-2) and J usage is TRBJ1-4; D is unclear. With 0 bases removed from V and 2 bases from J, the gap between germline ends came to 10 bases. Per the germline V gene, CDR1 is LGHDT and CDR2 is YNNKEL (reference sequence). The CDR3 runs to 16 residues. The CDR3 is CASSQDESTTNEKLFF. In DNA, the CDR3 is TGTGCCAGCAGCCAAGATGAGAGCACCACTAATGAAAAACTGTTTTTT.